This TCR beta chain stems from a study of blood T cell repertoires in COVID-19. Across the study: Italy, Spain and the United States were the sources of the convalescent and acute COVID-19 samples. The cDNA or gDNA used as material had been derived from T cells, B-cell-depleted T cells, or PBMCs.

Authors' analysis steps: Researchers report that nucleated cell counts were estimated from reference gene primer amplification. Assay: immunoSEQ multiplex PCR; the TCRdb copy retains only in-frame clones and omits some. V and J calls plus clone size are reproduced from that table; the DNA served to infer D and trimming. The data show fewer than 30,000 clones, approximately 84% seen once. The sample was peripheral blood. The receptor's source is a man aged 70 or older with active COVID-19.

The CDR3 region is CASSQDRGTYEQYF. CDR3 DNA: TGTGCCAGCAGCCAAGATAGGGGGACCTACGAGCAGTACTTC. This chain links TRBV3-1 (or the pseudogene TRBV3-2) with TRBJ2-7; maybe TRBD1 (6 bases). Trimming pared 0 bases from V and 2 bases from J, leaving 8 bases between. Per the germline V gene, CDR1 is LGHDT and CDR2 is YNNKEL (reference sequence). The CDR3 is 14 residues long.